This T cell receptor (beta chain) was profiled in a study of shared clonotypes between healthy human individuals. TCRdb's table, derived via immunoSEQ multiplex PCR, lists solely in-frame clones and lacks some. The sample contains about 1 million clones, under 80% of which appear only once. The ends lost 0 bases at V and 3 bases at J; junction bases unmatched: 3. The V gene's germline CDR1 is MNHNS and CDR2 SASEGT. CDR3 length equals 17 residues. This TCR derives from a man aged 18-30 years in good health. The rearrangement joins TRBV6-1 to TRBJ2-7; the match to TRBD2 covers 15 bases. The sequenced sample consisted of memory CD4+ T cells sorted from blood. Subset of the sample: CD45RA-negative fraction. CDR3 sequence (DNA): TGTGCCAGCAGTGAAGCGGGGACTAGCGGGGGGATCTACGAGCAGTACTTC. Translated, it gives CASSEAGTSGGIYEQYF.